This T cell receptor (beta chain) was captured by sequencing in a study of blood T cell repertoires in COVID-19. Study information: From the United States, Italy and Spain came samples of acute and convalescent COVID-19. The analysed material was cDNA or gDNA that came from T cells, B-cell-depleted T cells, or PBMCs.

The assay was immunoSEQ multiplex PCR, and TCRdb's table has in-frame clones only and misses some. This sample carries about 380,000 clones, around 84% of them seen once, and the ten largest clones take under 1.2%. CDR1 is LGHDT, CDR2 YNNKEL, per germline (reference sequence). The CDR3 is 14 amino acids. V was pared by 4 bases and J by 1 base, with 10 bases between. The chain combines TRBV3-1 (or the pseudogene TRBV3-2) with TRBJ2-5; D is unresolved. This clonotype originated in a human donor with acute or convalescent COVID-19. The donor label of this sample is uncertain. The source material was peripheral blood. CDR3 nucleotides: TGTGCCAGCAGCCCCCCTACTCTCCAAGAGACCCAGTACTTC. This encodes CASSPPTLQETQYF.